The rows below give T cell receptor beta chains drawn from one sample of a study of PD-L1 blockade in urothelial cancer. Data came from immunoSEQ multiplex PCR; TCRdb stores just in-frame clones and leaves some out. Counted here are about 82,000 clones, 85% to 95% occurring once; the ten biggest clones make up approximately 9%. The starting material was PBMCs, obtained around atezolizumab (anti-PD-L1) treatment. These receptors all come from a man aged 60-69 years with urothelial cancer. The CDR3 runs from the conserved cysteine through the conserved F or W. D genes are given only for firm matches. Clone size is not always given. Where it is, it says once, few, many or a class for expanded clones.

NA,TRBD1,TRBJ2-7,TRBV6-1,CASRAGTALSEQYF,TGTGCCAGCAGAGCCGGGACAGCTTTATCCGAGCAGTACTTC
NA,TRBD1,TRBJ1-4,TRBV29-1,CSVRETGGNEKLFF,TGCAGCGTGCGAGAGACAGGGGGGAATGAAAAACTGTTTTTT
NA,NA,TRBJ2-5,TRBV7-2,CASSPPNLRDQETQYF,TGTGCCAGCAGCCCACCAAATCTCCGGGATCAAGAGACCCAGTACTTC
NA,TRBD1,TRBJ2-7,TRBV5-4,CASSHRGQGFEQYF,TGTGCCAGCAGCCATCGGGGACAGGGTTTCGAGCAGTACTTC
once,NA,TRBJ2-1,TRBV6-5,CASSTPVNEQFF,TGTGCCAGCAGTACCCCGGTGAATGAGCAGTTCTTC
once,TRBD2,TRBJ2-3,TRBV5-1,CASSLGGLAGGGDTQYF,TGCGCCAGCAGCTTGGGGGGACTAGCGGGGGGCGGAGATACGCAGTATTTT
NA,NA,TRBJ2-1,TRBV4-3,CASSQERLAGDEQFF,TGCGCCAGCAGCCAAGAACGGCTAGCCGGCGATGAGCAGTTCTTC
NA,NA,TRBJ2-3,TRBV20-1,CSALRGTAQYF,TGCAGTGCCCTGCGCGGGACTGCGCAGTATTTT
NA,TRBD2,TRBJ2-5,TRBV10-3,CAIKPTSGRDETQYF,TGTGCCATCAAACCGACTAGCGGGAGGGACGAGACCCAGTACTTC
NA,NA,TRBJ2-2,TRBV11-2,CASSFGFPIVSGELFF,TGTGCCAGCAGCTTTGGCTTCCCGATTGTGTCCGGGGAGCTGTTTTTT
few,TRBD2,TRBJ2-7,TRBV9,CASSQSGSEYSYEQYF,TGTGCCAGCAGCCAGAGCGGGAGTGAATACTCCTACGAGCAGTACTTC
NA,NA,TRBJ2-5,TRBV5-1,CASSLGGKQETQYF,TGCGCCAGCAGCTTGGGCGGAAAGCAAGAGACCCAGTACTTC
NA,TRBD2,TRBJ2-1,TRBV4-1,CASRKTSGEPYNEQFF,TGCGCCAGCAGGAAGACGAGCGGGGAACCCTACAATGAGCAGTTCTTC
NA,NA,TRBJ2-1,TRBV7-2,CASSGGEGGYNEQFF,TGTGCCAGCTCTGGGGGTGAAGGGGGCTACAATGAGCAGTTCTTC
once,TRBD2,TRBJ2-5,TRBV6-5,CASRALAGSAETQYF,TGTGCCAGCAGGGCACTAGCGGGGTCCGCGGAGACCCAGTACTTC
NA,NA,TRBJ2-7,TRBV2,CASSEWDFGEQYF,TGTGCCAGCAGTGAATGGGACTTTGGCGAGCAGTACTTC
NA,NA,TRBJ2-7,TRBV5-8,CASSSGTARPGEQYF,TGTGCCAGCAGCTCGGGGACTGCTCGTCCGGGCGAGCAGTACTTC
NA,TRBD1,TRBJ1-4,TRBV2,CASMGQMNEKLFF,TGTGCCAGTATGGGACAGATGAATGAAAAACTGTTTTTT
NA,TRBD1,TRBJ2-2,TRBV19,CASSPDRGSSGELFF,TGTGCCAGTAGCCCAGACAGGGGGTCTTCAGGGGAGCTGTTTTTT
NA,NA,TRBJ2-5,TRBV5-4,CASSSRGGKGQETQYF,TGTGCCAGCAGCTCTCGTGGGGGGAAAGGGCAAGAGACCCAGTACTTC
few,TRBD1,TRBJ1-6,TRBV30,CAWRGTGNSPLHF,TGTGCCTGGAGAGGGACAGGGAATTCACCCCTCCACTTT
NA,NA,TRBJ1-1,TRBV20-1,CSAKKTVEAFF,TGCAGTGCCAAAAAAACTGTTGAAGCTTTCTTT
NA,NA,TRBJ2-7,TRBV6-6,CASSYSRGGTYEQYF,TGTGCCAGCAGTTACTCACGCGGCGGGACCTACGAGCAGTACTTC
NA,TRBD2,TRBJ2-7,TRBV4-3,CASSPRGTSGSYEQYF,TGCGCCAGCAGCCCCAGGGGAACTAGCGGGAGCTACGAGCAGTACTTC
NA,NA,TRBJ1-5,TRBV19,CASSIDQGRNQPQHF,TGTGCCAGTAGTATAGACCAGGGAAGGAATCAGCCCCAGCATTTT